This TCR beta chain was retrieved from a study of T cells in Graves' hyperthyroidism and ophthalmopathy. General study points: In the blood, most expanded thyroid clonotypes above 0.001 appeared as well.

This clonotype has ten or more counts. The antigen remains undetermined. The investigators amplified TCR beta CDR3 regions from RNA transcripts. RT-PCR in the first round (using the HTBI primer set) targeted the TCR CDR3. TCRdb re-called the multiplex PCR reads with MiXCR, one entry per CDR3 protein. The sample records a few hundred thousand distinct CDR3 sequences, less than 15% being singletons. Uncontrolled infections, other autoimmune diseases, pregnancy or lactation led to exclusion of patients. The authors took PBMCs from over 8.5 ml fresh peripheral blood. Per the germline V gene, CDR1 is SEHNR and CDR2 is FQNEAQ (reference sequence). Between the trimmed V and J ends, which lost 3 bases and 5 bases, there was a span of 20 bases. This CDR3 is built from 16 residues.

The clonotype was recovered from a woman in her late teens or twenties with Graves' hyperthyroidism. The chain couples TRBV7-9 to TRBJ2-7, with D possibly matching TRBD1 (6 bases). The sequencing sample was made of blood. CDR3 DNA sequence: TGTGCCAGCAGCTTTGGATCGGCAGGGGTGAAGGACGAGCAGTACTTC. Amino acids: CASSFGSAGVKDEQYF.